What follows describes a single T cell receptor (beta chain). This table comes from immunoSEQ multiplex PCR, and its TCRdb copy is limited to in-frame clones, with some not included. The sample records around 190,000 clones, roughly nine tenths being singletons. The data stem from a study of blood T cell repertoires in COVID-19. V lost 2 bases, J lost 5 bases, and 16 bases stayed unmatched. Germline CDR1 SGHRS, CDR2 YFSETQ. The CDR3 totals 19 residues. The TCR was taken from a man aged 25 to 40 with acute or convalescent COVID-19. This chain uses TRBV5-1 with TRBJ1-2, with TRBD1 matching 12 bases. Sequencing was done on a sample of peripheral blood. The CDR3 DNA reads TGCGCCAGCAGCTTAATTGAGCCCGGGGACAGGGGGCTTTGGTATGGCTACACCTTC. Translated: CASSLIEPGDRGLWYGYTF.